Detailed here is one T cell receptor (beta chain). The repertoire was sequenced with immunoSEQ multiplex PCR; TCRdb's copy has only in-frame clones and lacks some. The sample consists of under 200,000 clones, about nine tenths of them appearing once. This CDR3 comprises 15 residues. V was trimmed by 0 bases and J by 0 bases, leaving 7 bases between them. CDR1 is SGDLS, CDR2 YYNGEE, per germline. This record belongs to a study of blood T cell repertoires in COVID-19. As for the study in general: Sites in the United States, Italy and Spain provided acute and convalescent COVID-19 samples. PBMCs, B-cell-depleted T cells, or T cells were the source of the cDNA or gDNA that made up the material.

The sequence was collected from a man aged 50 to 59 with acute or convalescent COVID-19. This chain connects TRBV9 to TRBJ2-1; D is undetermined. What was sequenced was peripheral blood. The CDR3 region has the DNA TGTGCCAGCAGCGTAGTGAGCTCCTCCTACAATGAGCAGTTCTTC. Translating gives CASSVVSSSYNEQFF.